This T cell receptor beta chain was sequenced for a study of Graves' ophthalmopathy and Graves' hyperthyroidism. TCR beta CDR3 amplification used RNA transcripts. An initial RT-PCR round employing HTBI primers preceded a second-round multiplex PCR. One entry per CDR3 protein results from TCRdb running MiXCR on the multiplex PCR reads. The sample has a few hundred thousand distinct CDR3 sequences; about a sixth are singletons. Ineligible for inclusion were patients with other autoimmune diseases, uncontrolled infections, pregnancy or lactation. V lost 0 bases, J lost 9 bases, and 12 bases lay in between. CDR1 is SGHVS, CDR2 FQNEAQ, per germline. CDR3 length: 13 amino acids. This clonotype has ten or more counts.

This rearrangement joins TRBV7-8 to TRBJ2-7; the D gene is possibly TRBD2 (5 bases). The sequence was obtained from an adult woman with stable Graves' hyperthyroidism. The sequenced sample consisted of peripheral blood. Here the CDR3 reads CASSLATGIGQYF. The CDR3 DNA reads TGTGCCAGCAGCTTAGCTACGGGGATCGGGCAGTACTTC.